Following are 7 T cell receptor beta chains from one sample sequenced in a study of CD8 T cells in ankylosing spondylitis. Findings and limits, study-wide: Seemingly characteristic of ankylosing spondylitis blood was a TCR beta motif consisting of about 8 highly homologous variants.

Using its own MiXCR run on the 5' RACE reads, TCRdb lists one record per CDR3 protein. In the table there are fewer than 550,000 distinct CDR3 sequences, about 5.4% of which are singletons. Antigens of these TCRs are unknown. Specimen: blood, either unsorted or a sorted T cell fraction (not recorded which). The source is a male donor with ankylosing spondylitis.

This clonotype was counted at least ten times. V and J are TRBV7-2 and TRBJ2-5; a possible D gene is TRBD1 (6 bases). Trimming shortened V by 1 base and J by 5 bases, and 17 bases separated the two germline ends. Germline V lookup: CDR1 SGHTA, CDR2 FQGNSA. The CDR3 is made up of 16 amino acids. CDR3 nucleotides: TGTGCCAGCAGCTTAGTAGGGGGAGCATGGGGGGAGACCCAGTACTTC. Encoded protein: CASSLVGGAWGETQYF.

There are many counts of this clonotype. The junction and the germline gene differ at one end; a read error may be behind it. The V call is TRBV6-2 or TRBV6-3, the J call TRBJ2-7; D gene ambiguous. CDR3 length: 16 residues. CDR1 and CDR2 from the germline V gene are MNHEY and SVGEGT. The CDR3 nucleotides read TGTGCCAGCAGTGACTCACCAGGTAGAACCTCCTACGAGCAGTACTTC. It encodes CASSDSPGRTSYEQYF.

Many counts were recorded for this clonotype. The chain links TRBV20-1 to TRBJ1-2, with a tentative D call TRBD1 (6 bases). The germline V gene has CDR1 DFQATT and CDR2 SNEGSKA (reference sequence). This CDR3 is 12 amino acids long. The V end was cut by 3 bases, the J end by 3 bases, with 8 bases between. CDR3 bases: TGCAGTGCTAGGAACAGGGACTATGGCTACACCTTC. Amino acid sequence: CSARNRDYGYTF.

This clonotype appeared many times. The chain links TRBV20-1 to TRBJ1-2, with D uncertain. V lost 3 bases and J lost 2, with 10 bases in between. CDR3 size: 13 residues. Per the germline V gene, CDR1 is DFQATT and CDR2 is SNEGSKA (reference sequence). The CDR3 is CSASGTPNYGYTF. In DNA, the CDR3 is TGCAGTGCTAGCGGCACACCGAACTATGGCTACACCTTC.

This clonotype was recorded many times. The rearrangement joins TRBV7-9 to TRBJ2-2; 10 nucleotides agree with TRBD1. Germline V gives CDR1 SEHNR, CDR2 FQNEAQ (reference sequence). V shed 6 bases, J shed 4 bases, and the junction held 8 bases outside the gene matches. The CDR3 is 16 residues long. CDR3 nucleotides: TGTGCCAGCAGTCCTACCGGGACAGGGGTCACCGGGGAGCTGTTTTTT. Amino acids: CASSPTGTGVTGELFF.

This clonotype has a count of ten or more. The V and J genes are TRBV15 and TRBJ2-3; D gene ambiguous. Germline CDR1 and CDR2: LNHNV and YYDKDF (reference sequence). CDR3 size: 14 residues. V dropped 7 bases and J dropped 3 bases, with 14 bases sitting between them. For the CDR3, the DNA is TGTGCCACCAACCCTAGGACGGGTACAGATACGCAGTATTTT. This sequence encodes CATNPRTGTDTQYF.

This clonotype came up many times. The gene calls are TRBV20-1 and TRBJ2-1; no clear D. This CDR3 is built from 13 residues. Germline lookup yields CDR1 DFQATT and CDR2 SNEGSKA (reference sequence). V was clipped by 0 bases and J by 9 bases, with 12 bases between them. This CDR3 reads CSARETLWGEQFF. The CDR3 DNA sequence: TGCAGTGCTAGAGAGACCCTTTGGGGTGAGCAGTTCTTC.